This record looks at one T cell receptor (beta chain) sequence and its context. These data belong to a study of cytomegalovirus exposure and HLA in healthy donors. Trimming removed 1 base from V and 3 bases from J, with 10 bases in between. Germline V gives CDR1 SGHNT, CDR2 YYREEE (reference sequence). The CDR3 is 14 amino acids. Both 60 Vbeta primers and 13 Jbeta primers went into the PCR. Assay: immunoSEQ multiplex PCR; the TCRdb copy retains only in-frame clones and omits some. The sample holds about 210,000 clones, over 70% seen once. The J gene is TRBJ2-5, the V gene TRBV5-4, with D maybe TRBD1 (6 bases). The sequence was obtained from a man between 35 and 55 years old in good health and CMV-seropositive. The specimen sequenced was PBMCs. The CDR3 DNA reads as TGTGCCAGCAGCTTGAGGGCAGGGGAAGAGACCCAGTACTTC. Its protein is CASSLRAGEETQYF.